This T cell receptor (beta chain) was profiled in a study of glioma-infiltrating T cells. Amplification of TCR alpha and beta CDR3 regions from RNA used iRepertoire nested multiplex PCR. From the multiplex PCR reads, TCRdb called clonotypes with MiXCR, one entry per CDR3 protein. The data contain approximately 400,000 distinct CDR3 sequences, 41% of them singletons. This CDR3 contains 15 residues. Looked up from germline, CDR1 is SEHNR and CDR2 is FQNEAQ (reference sequence). Trimming left V 5 bases short and J 9 bases short, with 21 bases between. This TCR was recovered from a human donor with low-grade glioma or glioblastoma, undergoing nonglioma brain surgery, or in good health (not recorded which). The specimen sequenced was glioma tissue, nonneoplastic brain tissue, or PBMCs (not recorded which). The V gene is TRBV7-9, the J gene TRBJ2-3; D is possibly TRBD1 (6 bases). CDR3: CASSTPGPRGMTQYF. For the CDR3, the DNA is TGTGCCAGCAGCACCCCGGGGCCCAGGGGCATGACGCAGTATTTT.